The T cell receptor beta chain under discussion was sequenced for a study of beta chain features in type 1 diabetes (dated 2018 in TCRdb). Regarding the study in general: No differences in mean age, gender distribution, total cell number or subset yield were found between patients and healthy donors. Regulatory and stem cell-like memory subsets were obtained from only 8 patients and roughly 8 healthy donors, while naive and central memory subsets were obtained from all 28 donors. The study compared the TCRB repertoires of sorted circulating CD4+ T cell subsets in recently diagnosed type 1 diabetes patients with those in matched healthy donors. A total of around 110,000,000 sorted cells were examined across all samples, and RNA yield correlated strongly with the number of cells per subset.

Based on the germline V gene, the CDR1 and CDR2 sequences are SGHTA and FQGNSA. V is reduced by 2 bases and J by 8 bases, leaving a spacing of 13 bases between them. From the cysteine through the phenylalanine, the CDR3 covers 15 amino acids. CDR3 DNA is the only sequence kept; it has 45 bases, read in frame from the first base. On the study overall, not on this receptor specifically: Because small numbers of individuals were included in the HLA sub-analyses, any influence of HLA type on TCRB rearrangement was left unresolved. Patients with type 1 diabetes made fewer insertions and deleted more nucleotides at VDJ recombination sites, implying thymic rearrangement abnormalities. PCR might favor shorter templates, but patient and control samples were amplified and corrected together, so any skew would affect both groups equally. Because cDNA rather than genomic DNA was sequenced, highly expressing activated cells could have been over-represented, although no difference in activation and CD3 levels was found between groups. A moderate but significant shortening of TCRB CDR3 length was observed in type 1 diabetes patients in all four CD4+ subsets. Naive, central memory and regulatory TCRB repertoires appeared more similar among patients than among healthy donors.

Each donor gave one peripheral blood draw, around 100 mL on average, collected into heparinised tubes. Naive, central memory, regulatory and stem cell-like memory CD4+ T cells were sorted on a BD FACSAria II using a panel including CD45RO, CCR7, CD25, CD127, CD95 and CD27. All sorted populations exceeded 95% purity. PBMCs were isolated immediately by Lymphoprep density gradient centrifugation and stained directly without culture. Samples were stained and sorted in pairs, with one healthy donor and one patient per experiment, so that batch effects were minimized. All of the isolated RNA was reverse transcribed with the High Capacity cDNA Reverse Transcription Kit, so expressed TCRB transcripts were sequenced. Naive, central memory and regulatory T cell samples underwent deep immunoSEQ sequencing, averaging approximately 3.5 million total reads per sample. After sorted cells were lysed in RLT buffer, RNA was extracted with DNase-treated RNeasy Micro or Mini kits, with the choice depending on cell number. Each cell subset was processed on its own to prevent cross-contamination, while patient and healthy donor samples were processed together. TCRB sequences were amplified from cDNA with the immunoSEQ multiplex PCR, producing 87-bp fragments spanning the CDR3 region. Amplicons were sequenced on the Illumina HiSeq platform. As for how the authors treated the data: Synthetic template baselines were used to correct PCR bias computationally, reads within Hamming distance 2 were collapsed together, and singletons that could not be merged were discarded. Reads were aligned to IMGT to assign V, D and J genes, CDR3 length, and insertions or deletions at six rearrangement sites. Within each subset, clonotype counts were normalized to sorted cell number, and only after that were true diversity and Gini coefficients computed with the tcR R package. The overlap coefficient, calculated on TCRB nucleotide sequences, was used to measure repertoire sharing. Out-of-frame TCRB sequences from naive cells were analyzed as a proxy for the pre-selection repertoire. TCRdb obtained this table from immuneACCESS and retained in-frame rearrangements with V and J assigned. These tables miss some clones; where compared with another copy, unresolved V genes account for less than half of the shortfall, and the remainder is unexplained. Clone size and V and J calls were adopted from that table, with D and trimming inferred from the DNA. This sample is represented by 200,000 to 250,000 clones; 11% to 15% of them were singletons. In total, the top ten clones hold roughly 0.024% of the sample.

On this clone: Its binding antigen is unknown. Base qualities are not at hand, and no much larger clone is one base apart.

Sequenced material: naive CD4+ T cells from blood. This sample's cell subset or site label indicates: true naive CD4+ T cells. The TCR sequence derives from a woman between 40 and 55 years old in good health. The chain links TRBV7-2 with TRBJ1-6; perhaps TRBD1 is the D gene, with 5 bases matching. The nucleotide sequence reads TGTGCCAGCAGCTTATATTGGAGGGGAGATTCACCCCTCCACTTT. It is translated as CASSLYWRGDSPLHF.